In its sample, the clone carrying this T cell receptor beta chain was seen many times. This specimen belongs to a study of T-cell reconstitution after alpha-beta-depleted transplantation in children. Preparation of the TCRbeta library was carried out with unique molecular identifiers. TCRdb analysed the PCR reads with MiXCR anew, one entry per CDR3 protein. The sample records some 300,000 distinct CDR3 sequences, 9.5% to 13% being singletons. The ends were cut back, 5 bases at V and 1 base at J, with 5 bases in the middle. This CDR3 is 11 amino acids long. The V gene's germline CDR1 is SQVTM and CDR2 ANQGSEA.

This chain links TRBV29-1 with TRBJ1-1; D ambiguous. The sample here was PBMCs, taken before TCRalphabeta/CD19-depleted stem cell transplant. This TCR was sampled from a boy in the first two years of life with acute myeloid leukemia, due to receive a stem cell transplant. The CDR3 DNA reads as TGCAGCGTTAAGACGAACACTGAAGCTTTCTTT. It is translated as CSVKTNTEAFF.